Each of the 13 T cell receptor beta chains below was sequenced from the same sample in a study of technical replicates of blood from several donors. TCRdb keeps only in-frame clones here, not all; method: immunoSEQ multiplex PCR. The sample has more than 65,000 clones, roughly 91% seen once. Sequenced: T cells isolated from PBMCs. These receptor sequences come from a human donor in good health. Some clones in this sample may be carry-over from other donors' samples.

The CDR3 nucleotides read TGCGCCAGCAGCCTCAATCCACGCAGTCATGGCTACACCTTC. It yields the protein CASSLNPRSHGYTF. The V and J genes are TRBV4-1 and TRBJ1-2; D uncertain. There are 14 residues in the CDR3. Germline assignment: CDR1 MGHRA and CDR2 YSYEKL. Trimming left V 4 bases short and J 6 bases short, with 15 bases between.

This chain joins TRBV6-5 and TRBJ1-4; D is undetermined. Germline assignment: CDR1 MNHEY and CDR2 SVGAGI. This CDR3 is built from 14 residues. V was pared by 5 bases and J by 1 base, with 8 bases between. The CDR3 DNA reads TGTGCCAGCAGTCCCGGTTTAACTAATGAAAAACTGTTTTTT. Its protein product is CASSPGLTNEKLFF.

The V and J genes are TRBV28 and TRBJ2-7, with 9 bases aligning to TRBD1. The V segment lost 6 bases and the J segment 6 bases; nucleotides outside the gene matches: 12. The germline CDR1 and CDR2 sequences are MDHEN and SYDVKM. This CDR3 has 15 amino acids. CDR3 DNA: TGTGCCAGCAGGTACTATGGGACAGGGTCGGGCGAGCAGTACTTC. Its protein is CASRYYGTGSGEQYF.

The rearrangement uses TRBV4-1 and TRBJ2-6, with 11 positions matching TRBD2. The CDR3 totals 18 residues. V was clipped by 5 bases and J by 0 bases; unmatched bases: 6. Germline CDR1 and CDR2: MGHRA and YSYEKL. This CDR3 reads CASSKGLAGGSGANVLTF. The CDR3 DNA reads TGCGCCAGCAGCAAAGGTCTAGCGGGGGGCTCTGGGGCCAACGTCCTGACTTTC.

The chain carries TRBV19 and TRBJ1-1; D may be TRBD1 (5 bases). The length of the CDR3 is 13 residues. V lost 8 bases, J lost 0 bases, and 10 bases lay in between. Germline assignment: CDR1 LNHDA and CDR2 SQIVND (reference sequence). CDR3 nucleotide sequence: TGTGCCAGTCTGGGCAGGGTGAACACTGAAGCTTTCTTT. This codes for CASLGRVNTEAFF.

The chain recombines TRBV5-1 with TRBJ2-1, with 9 bases lining up with TRBD2. The CDR3 covers 16 residues. The V gene end was trimmed by 0 bases and the J gene end by 5 bases; junction bases not matched to a gene: 6. CDR1 and CDR2 (germline): SGHRS, YFSETQ. CDR3 DNA: TGCGCCAGCAGCTTGGTAGCGGGAGTGAGACACAATGAGCAGTTCTTC. Its translation: CASSLVAGVRHNEQFF.

The V call is TRBV29-1, the J call TRBJ1-2, with 7 positions matching TRBD1. Germline loops: CDR1 SQVTM, CDR2 ANQGSEA. CDR3 size: 12 residues. Trimming took 2 bases from V and 6 from J; bases not matched to a gene: 3. The CDR3 loop is CSVEQGVNGYTF. In DNA form, the CDR3 reads TGCAGCGTTGAACAGGGGGTCAATGGCTACACCTTC.

DNA of the CDR3: TGTGCCAGCATGGGCGGGAGTGTCTACGAGCAGTACTTC. This codes for CASMGGSVYEQYF. The rearrangement links TRBV4-2 to TRBJ2-7; TRBD2 matches at 7 bases. J was trimmed by 3 bases and V by 7 bases; bases with no gene match: 6. The CDR3 sequence is 13 residues long. CDR1 and CDR2 (germline): LGHNA, YNFKEQ.

The rearrangement uses TRBV19 and TRBJ1-5; perhaps TRBD1 as D (6 bases). The CDR3 runs 16 residues. Trimming removed 2 bases from V and 4 bases from J, with 15 bases in between. CDR1 LNHDA and CDR2 SQIVND come from the germline V gene (reference sequence). For the CDR3, the DNA is TGTGCCAGTAGTATAACCACCGGGACATGGAATCAGCCCCAGCATTTT. Translating it yields CASSITTGTWNQPQHF.

This clone turned up a few times. At the DNA level, this CDR3 is encoded by other sequences in the same sample as well. The chain carries TRBV9 and TRBJ2-4, with 8 bases fitting TRBD1. The junction had 3 bases not matched to a gene; V was cut back by 0 bases and J by 7 bases. The CDR3 length is 14 residues. CDR1 and CDR2 from the germline V gene are SGDLS and YYNGEE. The CDR3 DNA is TGTGCCAGCAGCGTAGGTGCAGGGGGCAACATTCAGTACTTC. Translation gives CASSVGAGGNIQYF.

This clone occurred once. The chain carries TRBV30 and TRBJ2-5; 7 bases match TRBD1. The CDR3 has 13 amino acids. Germline lookup yields CDR1 GTSNPN and CDR2 SVGIG (reference sequence). The trim removed 5 bases at V and 6 bases at J, leaving 9 bases unmatched. This CDR3 reads CAWQTGAAKTQYF. CDR3 DNA: TGTGCCTGGCAAACAGGGGCAGCGAAGACCCAGTACTTC.

This chain links TRBV27 with TRBJ1-5; tentative D call: TRBD1 (6 bases). There are 13 residues in the CDR3. Germline CDR1 and CDR2: MNHEY and SMNVEV (reference sequence). The ends were cut back, 6 bases at V and 4 bases at J, with 10 bases in the middle. CDR3 sequence reads: CASSQTGNQPQHF. CDR3 in DNA: TGTGCCAGCAGCCAAACAGGGAATCAGCCCCAGCATTTT.

This clone turned up a few times. This chain links TRBV7-8 with TRBJ1-1; 7 bases match TRBD1. The germline gives CDR1 SGHVS, CDR2 FQNEAQ. This CDR3 region has 15 residues. The ends lost 2 bases at V and 5 bases at J; junction bases unmatched: 8. CDR3 sequence reads: CASSLRLQGTTEAFF. The CDR3 nucleotides read TGTGCCAGCAGCTTAAGGTTACAGGGGACGACTGAAGCTTTCTTT.